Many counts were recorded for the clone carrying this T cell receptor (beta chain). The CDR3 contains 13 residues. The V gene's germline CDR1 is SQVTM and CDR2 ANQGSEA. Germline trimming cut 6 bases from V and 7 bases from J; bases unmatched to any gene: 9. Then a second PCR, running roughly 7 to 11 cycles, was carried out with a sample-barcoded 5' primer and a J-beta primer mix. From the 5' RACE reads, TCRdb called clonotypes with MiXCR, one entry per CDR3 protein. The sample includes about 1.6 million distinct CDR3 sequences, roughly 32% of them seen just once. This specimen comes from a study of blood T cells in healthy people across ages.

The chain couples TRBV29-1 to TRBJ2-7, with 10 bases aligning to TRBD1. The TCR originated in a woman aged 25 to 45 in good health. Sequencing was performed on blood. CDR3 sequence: CSVTGTGALEQYF. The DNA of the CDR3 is TGCAGCGTGACCGGGACAGGGGCCTTAGAGCAGTACTTC.